The present TCR beta chain was sequenced within a study of CD8 T cells in Susac syndrome. Findings of the study overall: Individuals included in the TCR sequencing and HLA analysis were acknowledged by the study to be relatively few in number.

Regarding this clonotype: Its antigen remains unidentified.

The germline V gene has CDR1 SGHNT and CDR2 YYREEE (reference sequence). This CDR3 comprises 15 residues. Trimming shortened V by 2 bases and J by 3 bases, and 15 bases separated the two germline ends. Reverse transcription of about 0.5 to 1 ug RNA used random hexamers. The TCR beta CDR3 was amplified by immunoSEQ multiplex PCR across 54 Vbeta, 13 Jbeta. TCRdb re-called the immunoSEQ multiplex PCR reads through MiXCR, storing one row per CDR3 protein. The sample comprises fewer than 350,000 distinct CDR3 sequences, 65% to 90% of which are singletons, and around 0.22% rests with the top ten. From blood CD8+ and CD4+ T cells, the TCR beta chain was sequenced. Multiple sclerosis controls were treatment-naive patients with stable or active relapsing-remitting disease.

The sequence derives from a human donor with multiple sclerosis. Specimen: CD8+ T cells from PBMCs. The rearrangement joins TRBV5-4 to TRBJ2-7; D unclear. The CDR3 region is CASSFDGGKGYEQYF. In DNA, the CDR3 is TGTGCCAGCAGCTTCGATGGTGGAAAGGGCTACGAGCAGTACTTC. Variable domain in full (rest from reference TRBV5-4 and TRBJ2-7): ETGVTQSPTHLIKTRGQQVTLRCSSQSGHNTVSWYQQALGQGPQFIFQYYREEENGRGNFPPRFSGLQFPNYSSELNVNALELDDSALYLCASSFDGGKGYEQYFGPGTRLTVT.